Listed below are T cell receptor beta chains from one sample, sequenced in a study of blood T cell repertoires in COVID-19. Clones were read by immunoSEQ multiplex PCR, and TCRdb kept only the in-frame ones, dropping some. The table lists 55,000 to 85,000 clones, around four fifths of them singletons, with 22% in the top ten. The sample comprised peripheral blood. These receptors all come from a man aged 55 to 70 with acute or convalescent COVID-19. Each CDR3 is given with its conserved first and last residue. A D gene is named only where the DNA matches it firmly. Expanded clones are given a class, and other clones once, few, many or no size at all.

v_gene	abundance	len	j_gene	d_gene	CDR3nt	CDR3aa
TRBV20-1	few	16	TRBJ2-3	TRBD2	TGCAGTGCTAGTAGCAGCTTGACTAGCTCCGGAGATACGCAGTATTTT	CSASSSLTSSGDTQYF
TRBV30	-	15	TRBJ2-7	TRBD2	TGTGCCTGGAGTGTCGGGGGGGGAGGGGCCTACGAGCAGTACTTC	CAWSVGGGGAYEQYF
TRBV10-3	-	13	TRBJ1-6	-	TGTGCCATCAGACTGGAGGATAATTCACCCCTCCACTTT	CAIRLEDNSPLHF
TRBV7-2	few	15	TRBJ2-3	-	TGTGCCAGCAGCCAGGGTTCTAGAACCACAGATACGCAGTATTTT	CASSQGSRTTDTQYF
TRBV27	-	19	TRBJ2-6	-	TGTGCCAGCACCCGGTCGCCGCGTGCGAGGGGGACTGGGGCCAACGTCCTGACTTTC	CASTRSPRARGTGANVLTF
TRBV2	many	16	TRBJ2-6	-	TGTGCCAGCAGTTACGGACTCTCCTCTGGGGCCAACGTCCTGACTTTC	CASSYGLSSGANVLTF
TRBV28	-	14	TRBJ2-7	TRBD1	TGTGCCAGCACCCTGGACAGGGGTCCCTACGAGCAGTACTTC	CASTLDRGPYEQYF
TRBV9	many	12	TRBJ2-1	-	TGTGCCAGCACCAACCTCGGGTCAGAGCAGTTCTTC	CASTNLGSEQFF
TRBV7-9	-	10	TRBJ2-2	-	TGTGCCAGCAGCCTCTTCGAGCTGTTTTTT	CASSLFELFF
TRBV2	-	14	TRBJ2-5	TRBD1	TGTGCCAGCAGCCCCAGACAGGGGACGGAGACCCAGTACTTC	CASSPRQGTETQYF
TRBV24-1	-	12	TRBJ1-1	-	TGTGCCACCAGGGCAGGGAACACTGAAGCTTTCTTT	CATRAGNTEAFF
TRBV5-1	-	15	TRBJ2-7	TRBD2	TGCGCCAGCAGCCCACGGACTAGCGGGAACTACGAGCAGTACTTC	CASSPRTSGNYEQYF
TRBV28	-	15	TRBJ2-7	TRBD2	TGTGCCAGCAGGCGGACTAGCGGGAGGGTTTACGAGCAGTACTTC	CASRRTSGRVYEQYF
TRBV10-3	-	15	TRBJ1-5	TRBD1	TGTGCCATCAGTGAGGGACAGGGGGGCAATCAGCCCCAGCATTTT	CAISEGQGGNQPQHF
TRBV4-1	once	16	TRBJ1-1	TRBD1	TGCGCCAGCAGCGCAGTGTTCCGGGACAGCCACACTGAAGCTTTCTTT	CASSAVFRDSHTEAFF
TRBV24-1	-	18	TRBJ2-1	TRBD2	TGTGCCACCAGTGATAAGGGACTAGCGGGAGGGAGTATGGATGAGCAGTTCTTC	CATSDKGLAGGSMDEQFF
TRBV4-1	-	15	TRBJ2-7	-	TGCGCCAGCAGCCAAGCAGTTAGCACAACCTACGAGCAGTACTTC	CASSQAVSTTYEQYF
TRBV2	-	15	TRBJ2-5	-	TGTGCCAGCAGTGAAAATTCGCGGGACCAAGAGACCCAGTACTTC	CASSENSRDQETQYF
TRBV7-2	many	15	TRBJ2-5	TRBD2	TGTGCCAGCAGCTCACCCCTAGCGGTGGGAGAGACCCAGTACTTC	CASSSPLAVGETQYF
TRBV5-4	few	16	TRBJ2-4	TRBD2	TGTGCCAGCAGCTTGGAAAGCGGGGGGGCGGAAAACATTCAGTACTTC	CASSLESGGAENIQYF
TRBV11-3	-	13	TRBJ2-7	-	TGTGCCAGCAGTCGGGACTCCTCCTACGAGCAGTACTTC	CASSRDSSYEQYF
TRBV10-3	few	14	TRBJ2-7	TRBD1	TGTGCCATCAGAAACGGACAGGGCTCAGGAGAGCAGTACTTC	CAIRNGQGSGEQYF
TRBV3-1/TRBV3-2	-	15	TRBJ2-5	TRBD2	TGTGCCAGCAGCCCAGTAGCGGGGGGGTTGGAGACCCAGTACTTC	CASSPVAGGLETQYF
TRBV4-1	-	17	TRBJ1-6	-	TGCGCCAGCAGCCAAGAATTTACAGGGACCTATAATTCACCCCTCCACTTT	CASSQEFTGTYNSPLHF
TRBV21-1	-	22	TRBJ2-7	-	TGTGCCAGCAGCAAATCCGGCCTCAACCAGGGCCGGGTTCTCTTCAGGGTATACGAGCAGTACTTC	CASSKSGLNQGRVLFRVYEQYF
TRBV11-2	-	18	TRBJ2-6	-	TGTGCCAGCAGCTTGGGCACAGGGCGGGCGGCTGGGGCCAACGTCCTGACTTTC	CASSLGTGRAAGANVLTF
TRBV28	-	14	TRBJ2-1	TRBD2	TGTGCCAGCAGTTTAACTAGCGTCAACTATGAGCAGTTCTTC	CASSLTSVNYEQFF
TRBV4-1	-	15	TRBJ1-2	TRBD1	TGCGCCAGCAGCGACAGGGGCCTTGTCGTGAATGGCTACACCTTC	CASSDRGLVVNGYTF
TRBV15	-	15	TRBJ2-2	TRBD1	TGTGCCACCAGCATACGACAGGGGAACACCGGGGAGCTGTTTTTT	CATSIRQGNTGELFF
TRBV6-5	few	14	TRBJ1-2	-	TGTGCCAGCAGTTACTCCAGCGGCCGCTATGGCTACACCTTC	CASSYSSGRYGYTF
TRBV6-5	-	15	TRBJ1-5	-	TGTGCCAGCACCCGGTTAGGGGTCCTCAATCAGCCCCAGCATTTT	CASTRLGVLNQPQHF
TRBV2	-	15	TRBJ1-5	TRBD1	TGTGCCAGCAGACCGACAGGGGGGAAAGGGCAGCCCCAGCATTTT	CASRPTGGKGQPQHF
TRBV2	-	15	TRBJ2-2	TRBD1	TGTGCCAGCAACCTTGACAGGGGGAACACCGGGGAGCTGTTTTTT	CASNLDRGNTGELFF
TRBV6-2/TRBV6-3	-	14	TRBJ2-1	TRBD1	TGTGCCAGCAGTGATACAACACAGGGGAATGAGCAGTTCTTC	CASSDTTQGNEQFF
TRBV12-5	-	14	TRBJ1-4	TRBD1	TGTGCTAGTGGCGCTGGACAGGTGGGAGAAAAACTGTTTTTT	CASGAGQVGEKLFF
TRBV29-1	few	11	TRBJ2-5	TRBD1	TGCAGCTCCTACAGGGGGGAGACCCAGTACTTC	CSSYRGETQYF
TRBV9	-	16	TRBJ2-5	TRBD2	TGTGCCCGCAGCGTAGCGGCGGGGGGGGCCCAAGAGACCCAGTACTTC	CARSVAAGGAQETQYF
TRBV7-2	few	16	TRBJ2-1	TRBD1	TGTGCCAGCAGCCCAAGGACAGGGACCAAGTACAATGAGCAGTTCTTC	CASSPRTGTKYNEQFF
TRBV7-8	few	16	TRBJ2-3	TRBD2	TGTGCCAGCAGCTCTCCGGTAGCGGGGGGACGGGATACGCAGTATTTT	CASSSPVAGGRDTQYF
TRBV19	-	19	TRBJ2-6	-	TGTGCCAGTAGTGGTATTTGGAGGGACGGGGACCATGGGGCCAACGTCCTGACTTTC	CASSGIWRDGDHGANVLTF
TRBV19	-	17	TRBJ2-1	TRBD2	TGTGCCAGTAGTATTCAGCTAGCGGGAGGGCCCCACAATGAGCAGTTCTTC	CASSIQLAGGPHNEQFF
TRBV5-1	-	15	TRBJ2-5	TRBD1	TGCGCCAGCAGCTTGGGACAGGGGAACTCGGAGACCCAGTACTTC	CASSLGQGNSETQYF
TRBV7-6	-	17	TRBJ2-6	-	TGTGCCAGCAGCTTAGGGGACACGCTCTCTGGGGCCAACGTCCTGACTTTC	CASSLGDTLSGANVLTF
TRBV5-1	-	14	TRBJ2-5	-	TGCGCCAGCAGCCCGAAAACAGGGATGGAGACCCAGTACTTC	CASSPKTGMETQYF
TRBV24-1	-	17	TRBJ1-1	-	TGTGCCACCAGTGATTCGTCCGTGGACAGCGTGAACACTGAAGCTTTCTTT	CATSDSSVDSVNTEAFF
TRBV24-1	-	16	TRBJ2-1	TRBD2	TGTGCCACCAGTGATCCGACTAGCGGGGAAATCAATGAGCAGTTCTTC	CATSDPTSGEINEQFF
TRBV7-7	-	14	TRBJ2-5	TRBD2	TGTGCCAGCAGCTTAGAGCGGGGGGGCAAGACCCAGTACTTC	CASSLERGGKTQYF
TRBV24-1	-	15	TRBJ2-5	TRBD1	TGTGCCACCAGTGATCTTACAGGGGGCCTAGAGACCCAGTACTTC	CATSDLTGGLETQYF
TRBV2	few	13	TRBJ1-5	-	TGTGCCAGCAGTCGGGGGGGCAAACAGCCCCAGCATTTT	CASSRGGKQPQHF
TRBV9	-	15	TRBJ1-1	TRBD1	TGTGCCAGCAGCAAAAAGACAGGGGCGGACACTGAAGCTTTCTTT	CASSKKTGADTEAFF
TRBV24-1	-	16	TRBJ2-1	TRBD1	TGTGCCACCAGTGACCCGCATAGGACAGGCCCCAATGAGCAGTTCTTC	CATSDPHRTGPNEQFF
TRBV29-1	-	15	TRBJ2-7	-	TGCAGCGTTCCTACCCTAAGCGTCGTCTCCTACGAGCAGTACTTC	CSVPTLSVVSYEQYF
TRBV30	-	13	TRBJ2-7	TRBD2	TGTGCCTGGAGCGGGACTAGCAGTTACGAGCAGTACTTC	CAWSGTSSYEQYF
TRBV12-3/TRBV12-4	-	13	TRBJ2-7	-	TGTGCCAGCAGTTTAAGGGGATCCTACGAGCAGTACTTC	CASSLRGSYEQYF
TRBV10-3	many	13	TRBJ2-1	-	TGTGCCATCAGTGCGCAGGGTGAGAATGAGCAGTTCTTC	CAISAQGENEQFF
TRBV5-8	-	14	TRBJ2-1	TRBD2	TGTGCCAGCAGCCGACTAGCGGGAGATGATGAGCAGTTCTTC	CASSRLAGDDEQFF
TRBV7-9	-	15	TRBJ2-1	TRBD2	TGTGCCAGCAGCGACGGGACTAGCGGGAACAATGAGCAGTTCTTC	CASSDGTSGNNEQFF
TRBV4-2	few	17	TRBJ2-3	-	TGTGCCAGCAGCCAAGAGGCCGGACTCGAGGGGGCAGATACGCAGTATTTT	CASSQEAGLEGADTQYF
TRBV25-1	once	13	TRBJ1-2	-	TGTGCCAGCAGTCGAACAGCTAACTATGGCTACACCTTC	CASSRTANYGYTF
TRBV18	-	13	TRBJ1-1	-	TGTGCCAGCTCACCCGGCGGAAACACTGAAGCTTTCTTT	CASSPGGNTEAFF